Below are 27 T cell receptor beta chains sequenced from a single sample in a study of CD8+ T cells in alopecia areata. In each case, RNA was isolated and then reverse transcribed into cDNA as the sequencing template. Generated by immunoSEQ multiplex PCR, the TCRdb table keeps only in-frame clones and is missing some. The sample comprises 200,000 to 250,000 clones, about 60% of which are singletons, and less than 0.6% rests with the top ten. Here the sequenced sample was CD4+ T cells sorted from blood, taken at week 0. These receptors were taken from a human donor with alopecia areata.

The chain joins TRBV6-1 to TRBJ2-7, with D possibly matching TRBD1 (6 bases). V lost 5 bases, J lost 8 bases, and 22 bases lay in between. Germline CDR1 MNHNS, CDR2 SASEGT. The CDR3 is 15 amino acids. The CDR3, as DNA: TGTGCCAGCAGTCCCACCGGGACACATAAAGGCAAGCAGTACTTC. Its translation: CASSPTGTHKGKQYF.

The chain has TRBV6-5 and TRBJ2-7, with D possibly being TRBD2 (6 bases). Deletions cut 6 bases from V and 6 bases from J, with 15 bases between. The germline V gene has CDR1 MNHEY and CDR2 SVGAGI. This CDR3 spans 13 amino acids. The CDR3 DNA reads TGTGCCAGCAGCCATACCCGACTAGGCGAGCAGTACTTC. Its translation is CASSHTRLGEQYF.

This clone occurred a few times. J is TRBJ2-3 and V is TRBV19; D uncertain. Looked up from germline, CDR1 is LNHDA and CDR2 is SQIVND (reference sequence). The CDR3 extends over 11 amino acids. The V end was cut by 5 bases, the J end by 5 bases, with 5 bases between. The CDR3 DNA is TGTGCCAGTAGTTTGAAAGATACGCAGTATTTT. Translated, it gives CASSLKDTQYF.

V is TRBV7-9 and J is TRBJ2-5, with a tentative D call TRBD1 (6 bases). This CDR3 is built from 13 residues. Trimming pared 5 bases from V and 3 bases from J, leaving 10 bases between. Germline CDR1 and CDR2: SEHNR and FQNEAQ (reference sequence). The CDR3 coding sequence is TGTGCCAGCAGCACCGGGACAAAAGAGACCCAGTACTTC. It specifies CASSTGTKETQYF.

Many counts were recorded for this clone. This rearrangement joins TRBV28 to TRBJ1-6; 11 nucleotides line up with TRBD1. Per germline, CDR1 MDHEN and CDR2 SYDVKM. The CDR3 has 17 residues. V gave up 3 bases and J gave up 7 bases; unmatched junction bases: 8. The CDR3 protein is CASSFPGTGGMNSPLHF. The CDR3 DNA reads TGTGCCAGCAGTTTCCCAGGGACAGGGGGTATGAATTCACCCCTCCACTTT.

This clone was recorded only once. The chain joins TRBV7-2 to TRBJ1-1; D might be TRBD1 (5 bases). V lost 1 base and J lost 6, with 18 bases in between. The CDR3 is made up of 16 amino acids. Per the germline V gene, CDR1 is SGHTA and CDR2 is FQGNSA. CDR3 loop: CASSLGGKGTRAEAFF. The CDR3 region has the DNA TGTGCCAGCAGCTTAGGCGGTAAAGGGACTCGGGCTGAAGCTTTCTTT.

The chain has TRBV5-4 and TRBJ2-7; 8 positions agree with TRBD2. Germline assignment: CDR1 SGHNT and CDR2 YYREEE (reference sequence). The V and J ends lost 0 bases and 2 bases, in that order; junction bases with no gene match: 4. The CDR3 extends over 15 amino acids. CDR3 sequence: CASSLATGGPYEQYF. The CDR3 bases are TGTGCCAGCAGCTTGGCGACGGGAGGGCCCTACGAGCAGTACTTC. Supplemented by reference TRBV5-4 and TRBJ2-7, the full variable domain reads ETGVTQSPTHLIKTRGQQVTLRCSSQSGHNTVSWYQQALGQGPQFIFQYYREEENGRGNFPPRFSGLQFPNYSSELNVNALELDDSALYLCASSLATGGPYEQYFGPGTRLTVT.

This sequence joins TRBV25-1 and TRBJ2-5; D perhaps matches TRBD2 (5 bases). CDR1 and CDR2 from the germline V gene are MGHDK and SYGVNS. This CDR3 contains 13 residues. Trimming removed 7 bases at V and 7 bases at J, with 16 bases between. CDR3 protein: CASNLSPGRTQYF. The CDR3 DNA is TGTGCCAGCAATCTGAGCCCGGGGAGGACCCAGTACTTC.

The chain combines TRBV29-1 with TRBJ1-1; D is unclear. This CDR3 comprises 11 residues. V dropped 3 bases and J dropped 10 bases, with 12 bases sitting between them. CDR1 SQVTM and CDR2 ANQGSEA come from the germline V gene. This CDR3 is CSVDPEAGAFF. The CDR3 region has the DNA TGCAGCGTTGACCCTGAAGCGGGAGCTTTCTTT.

The chain uses TRBV6-5 and TRBJ1-6; 7 bases map to TRBD1. This CDR3 is built from 14 residues. Germline trimming cut 6 bases from V and 6 bases from J; bases unmatched to any gene: 5. Germline loops: CDR1 MNHEY, CDR2 SVGAGI. The CDR3 reads CASSPTGFNSPLHF. The CDR3 region has the DNA TGTGCCAGCAGCCCGACAGGGTTTAATTCACCCCTCCACTTT.

The table lists this clone with a count of one. The chain joins TRBV5-1 to TRBJ2-3; D may be TRBD1 (5 bases). Germline V gene sequence: CDR1 SGHRS, CDR2 YFSETQ. This CDR3 region has 14 residues. The ends were cut back, 1 base at V and 3 bases at J, with 9 bases in the middle. The CDR3 bases are TGCGCCAGCAGCTTGCAGGGTTGGACAGATACGCAGTATTTT. It yields the protein CASSLQGWTDTQYF.

The V gene is TRBV29-1, the J gene TRBJ2-7; perhaps TRBD1 as D (5 bases). The CDR3 length is 12 residues. Per germline, CDR1 SQVTM and CDR2 ANQGSEA. The V end lost 3 bases, the J end lost 5 bases, and 11 bases lay between the germline ends. The CDR3 DNA reads as TGCAGCGTTGATGGTGCAGGGAACGAGCAGTACTTC. Amino acids: CSVDGAGNEQYF.

In its sample, this clone was seen a few times. The chain has TRBV5-1 and TRBJ2-3, with D unresolved. Trimming stripped 6 bases from V and 5 bases from J, with 7 bases between. CDR3 size: 11 residues. Germline V gives CDR1 SGHRS, CDR2 YFSETQ. The CDR3 DNA sequence: TGCGCCAGCACTCTAGAAGATACGCAGTATTTT. This encodes CASTLEDTQYF.

In this sample, this clone turned up a few times. The gene calls are TRBV4-1 and TRBJ1-1; maybe TRBD1 (5 bases). The germline V and J ends were trimmed by 1 base and 0 bases, with 9 bases remaining between them. The germline gives CDR1 MGHRA, CDR2 YSYEKL. This CDR3 has 15 residues. The CDR3: CASSQGQGMNTEAFF. In nucleotides, the CDR3 is TGCGCCAGCAGCCAAGGGCAGGGAATGAACACTGAAGCTTTCTTT.

This chain connects TRBV11-2 to TRBJ2-1, with a possible D match to TRBD1 (7 bases). In germline, CDR1 is SGHAT, CDR2 FQNNGV. This CDR3 has 15 residues. V was pared by 5 bases and J by 5 bases, with 16 bases between. The CDR3 reads CASSIGQAGNNEQFF. The CDR3 DNA follows: TGTGCCAGCAGCATAGGACAGGCGGGAAACAATGAGCAGTTCTTC.

Only a few counts were recorded for this clone. J is TRBJ2-7 and V is TRBV5-1; TRBD1 matches 7 bases. CDR3 length: 14 amino acids. Germline V gives CDR1 SGHRS, CDR2 YFSETQ. V shed 4 bases and J 0 bases; nucleotides not matched to a gene: 4. The CDR3 DNA reads TGCGCCAGCAGCACGGGACAGATCTCCTACGAGCAGTACTTC. Its protein is CASSTGQISYEQYF.

This clone has at least ten counts. The rearrangement uses TRBV30 and TRBJ2-5, with 11 bases lining up with TRBD2. The germline V gene has CDR1 GTSNPN and CDR2 SVGIG (reference sequence). Trimming cost V 0 bases and J 5 bases; bases outside gene matches: 17. The CDR3 sequence is 19 residues long. CDR3 sequence reads: CAWSVGLAGGHRVRETQYF. The CDR3 coding sequence is TGTGCCTGGAGTGTAGGGCTAGCGGGAGGACACCGAGTAAGGGAGACCCAGTACTTC. The full variable domain, rest sourced from reference TRBV30 and TRBJ2-5, is SQTIHQWPATLVQPVGSPLSLECTVEGTSNPNLYWYRQAAGRGLQLLFYSVGIGQISSEVPQNLSASRPQDRQFILSSKKLLLSDSGFYLCAWSVGLAGGHRVRETQYFGPGTRLLVL.

This clone was seen only a few times. V gene TRBV6-1 combines with J gene TRBJ2-6, with D possibly being TRBD2 (5 bases). The germline CDR1 and CDR2 sequences are MNHNS and SASEGT. The CDR3 runs to 15 residues. V was trimmed by 5 bases and J by 2 bases, leaving 10 bases between them. The DNA for the CDR3 is TGTGCCAGCAGTACCCGGGGTACTGGGGCCAACGTCCTGACTTTC. Translation gives CASSTRGTGANVLTF.

The chain carries TRBV13 and TRBJ2-6; D unresolved. V shed 5 bases and J shed 1 base, with 15 bases lying between them. CDR3 length equals 17 residues. From germline, CDR1 is PRHDT and CDR2 FYEKMQ (reference sequence). In nucleotides, the CDR3 is TGTGCCAGCAGCATCCCAGACTCCTCTTCTGGGGCCAACGTCCTGACTTTC. Its protein product is CASSIPDSSSGANVLTF.

The genes are TRBV5-5 and TRBJ2-7, with D perhaps being TRBD1 or TRBD2 (6 bases each). Trimming took 4 bases from V and 0 from J, leaving 14 bases between them. The CDR3 totals 15 residues. In germline, CDR1 is SGHKS, CDR2 YYEKEE (reference sequence). The CDR3 region has the DNA TGTGCCAGCAGCCCACCGGGGGCCAGCTCCTACGAGCAGTACTTC. This encodes CASSPPGASSYEQYF.

In this sample, this clone turned up a few times. This chain links TRBV4-2 with TRBJ2-6; 10 nucleotides match TRBD1. The CDR3 runs 17 residues. Trimming cost V 1 base and J 0 bases; bases outside gene matches: 0. The germline CDR1 and CDR2 sequences are LGHNA and YNFKEQ. CDR3 DNA sequence: TGTGCCAGCAGCCAAGGGACAGGGGGCTCTGGGGCCAACGTCCTGACTTTC. Its protein product is CASSQGTGGSGANVLTF.

This chain uses TRBV4-2 with TRBJ2-3; TRBD2 aligns across 8 bases. The CDR3 sequence is 15 residues long. Germline CDR1 and CDR2: LGHNA and YNFKEQ. With V trimmed by 3 bases and J by 5 bases, 7 bases remained unmatched. The CDR3 region is CASSHKREWGDTQYF. The CDR3 coding sequence is TGTGCCAGCAGCCACAAGCGGGAGTGGGGAGATACGCAGTATTTT.

V is TRBV30 and J is TRBJ2-3, with a tentative D call TRBD1 (5 bases). Germline V CDR1 and CDR2: GTSNPN, SVGIG (reference sequence). The CDR3 has 11 amino acids. CDR3 region: CGLRDTDTQYF. In DNA, the CDR3 is TGTGGGCTCAGGGACACAGATACGCAGTATTTT.

On this clone: This sample includes further DNA sequences coding for the same CDR3. The chain links TRBV29-1 to TRBJ1-1, with no clear D. Trimming removed 6 bases at V and 7 bases at J, with 9 bases between. The CDR3 spans 10 residues. Germline CDR1 reads SQVTM; CDR2 reads ANQGSEA. The CDR3 region is CSVADIEAFF. In DNA, the CDR3 is TGCAGCGTCGCTGACATTGAAGCTTTCTTT. Combining the CDR3 with reference TRBV29-1 and TRBJ1-1 gives the whole variable domain SAVISQKPSRDICQRGTSLTIQCQVDSQVTMMFWYRQQPGQSLTLIATANQGSEATYESGFVIDKFPISRPNLTFSTLTVSNMSPEDSSIYLCSVADIEAFFGQGTRLTVV.

The chain recombines TRBV15 with TRBJ2-7; D remains unclear. This CDR3 has 15 amino acids. CDR1 LNHNV and CDR2 YYDKDF come from the germline V gene (reference sequence). Trimming left V 0 bases short and J 0 bases short, with 9 bases between. CDR3 sequence reads: CATSREDTDSYEQYF. The CDR3 bases are TGTGCCACCAGCAGAGAAGATACAGACTCCTACGAGCAGTACTTC.

This clone was observed a handful of times. The chain is built from TRBV29-1 and TRBJ1-2; D not resolved. The germline gives CDR1 SQVTM, CDR2 ANQGSEA. The CDR3 covers 8 residues. Trimming left V 6 bases short and J 6 bases short, with 2 bases between. For the CDR3, the DNA is TGCAGCGTCAATGGCTACACCTTC. This encodes CSVNGYTF.

The J gene is TRBJ2-4, the V gene TRBV6-1; D possibly matches TRBD1 or TRBD2 (5 bases each). V was pared by 4 bases and J by 0 bases, with 7 bases between. The CDR3 is made up of 14 amino acids. CDR1 and CDR2 (germline): MNHNS, SASEGT. CDR3 protein: CASSGGLAKNIQYF. DNA for the CDR3: TGTGCCAGCAGTGGGGGGTTAGCCAAAAACATTCAGTACTTC.